The 4 T cell receptor beta chains listed next were all sequenced from one sample in a study of cytomegalovirus exposure and HLA in healthy donors. The PCR had 60 Vbeta and 13 Jbeta primers. Measured with immunoSEQ multiplex PCR; TCRdb has only the in-frame clones, and not every one. The table includes around 120,000 clones, about 80% detected once. Material for sequencing was PBMCs. All receptors come from a female donor in good health and CMV-seropositive.

This chain connects TRBV27 to TRBJ2-2; 8 nucleotides match TRBD1. J was trimmed by 0 bases and V by 7 bases; bases with no gene match: 1. The germline V gene has CDR1 MNHEY and CDR2 SMNVEV (reference sequence). This CDR3 contains 14 residues. In nucleotides, the CDR3 is TGTGCCAGCACGGGACAGGCGAACACCGGGGAGCTGTTTTTT. It translates to CASTGQANTGELFF.

The J gene is TRBJ2-6, the V gene TRBV9; TRBD2 is a possible D gene (5 bases). The CDR3 consists of 17 residues. V lost 2 bases and J 4 bases, leaving 16 bases between the germline ends. In germline, CDR1 is SGDLS, CDR2 YYNGEE. The CDR3 DNA reads TGTGCCAGCAGCGTTGAGGGTAAATCGTTAGGGGCCAACGTCCTGACTTTC. It yields the protein CASSVEGKSLGANVLTF.

The rearrangement joins TRBV11-3 to TRBJ2-7; TRBD1 matches 8 bases. This CDR3 region has 18 residues. V dropped 5 bases and J dropped 4; count of bases not matched to a gene: 19. CDR1 and CDR2 from the germline V gene are SGHNT and YENEEA. CDR3 region: CASSRTGGTGTLAYEQYF. CDR3 bases: TGTGCCAGCAGCCGAACAGGGGGAACCGGGACTTTGGCTTACGAGCAGTACTTC.

The chain is built from TRBV23-1 and TRBJ2-5; possibly TRBD2 for D (5 bases). TRBV23-1 is marked as an open reading frame, function uncertain. V lost 0 bases to trimming and J lost 2 bases, with 13 bases between them. The CDR3 runs to 16 residues. The CDR3 region has the DNA TGCGCCAGCAGTCAATCGGGCGGGCCACAGCAAGAGACCCAGTACTTC. Its protein is CASSQSGGPQQETQYF.